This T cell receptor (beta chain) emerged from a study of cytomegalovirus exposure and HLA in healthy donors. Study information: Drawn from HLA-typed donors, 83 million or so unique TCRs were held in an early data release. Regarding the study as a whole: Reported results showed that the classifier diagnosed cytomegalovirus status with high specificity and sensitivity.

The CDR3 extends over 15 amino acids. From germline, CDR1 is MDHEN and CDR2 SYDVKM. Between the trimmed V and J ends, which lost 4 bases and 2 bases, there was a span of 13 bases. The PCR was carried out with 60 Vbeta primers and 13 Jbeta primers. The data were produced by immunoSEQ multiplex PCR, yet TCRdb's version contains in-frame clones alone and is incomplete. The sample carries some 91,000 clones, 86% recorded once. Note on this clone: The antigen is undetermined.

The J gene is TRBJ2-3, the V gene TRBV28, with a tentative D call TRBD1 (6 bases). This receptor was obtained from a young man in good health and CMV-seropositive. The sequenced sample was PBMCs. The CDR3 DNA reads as TGTGCCAGCAGTTCCACAGGGAGATCCACAGATACGCAGTATTTT. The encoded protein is CASSSTGRSTDTQYF.